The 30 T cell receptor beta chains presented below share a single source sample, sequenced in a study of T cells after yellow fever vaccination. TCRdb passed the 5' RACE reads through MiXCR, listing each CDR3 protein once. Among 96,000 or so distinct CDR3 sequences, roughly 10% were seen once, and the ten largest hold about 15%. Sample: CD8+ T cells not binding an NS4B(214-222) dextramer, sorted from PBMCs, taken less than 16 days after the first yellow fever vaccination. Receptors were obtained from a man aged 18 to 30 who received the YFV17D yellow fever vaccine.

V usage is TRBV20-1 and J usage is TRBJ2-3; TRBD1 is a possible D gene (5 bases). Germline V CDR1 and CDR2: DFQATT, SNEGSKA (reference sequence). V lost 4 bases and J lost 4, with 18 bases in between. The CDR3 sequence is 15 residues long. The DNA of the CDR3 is TGCAGTGCTAAGAACGTTGACAGTCGTCCAGATACGCAGTATTTT. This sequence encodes CSAKNVDSRPDTQYF.

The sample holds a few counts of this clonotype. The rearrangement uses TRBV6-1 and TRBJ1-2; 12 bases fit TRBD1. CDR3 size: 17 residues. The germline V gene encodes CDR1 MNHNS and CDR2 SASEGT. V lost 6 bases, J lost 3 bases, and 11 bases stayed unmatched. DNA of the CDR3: TGTGCCAGCAGGGCCGGGACAGGGGGCTCGGTTCACTATGGCTACACCTTC. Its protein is CASRAGTGGSVHYGYTF.

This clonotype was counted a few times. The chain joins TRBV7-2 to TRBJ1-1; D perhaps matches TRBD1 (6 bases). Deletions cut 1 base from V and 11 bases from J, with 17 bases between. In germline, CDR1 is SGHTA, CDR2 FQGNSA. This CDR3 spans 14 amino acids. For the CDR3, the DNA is TGTGCCAGCAGCTTAGGCGTTTGGGGGGCTGGGGCTTTCTTT. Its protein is CASSLGVWGAGAFF. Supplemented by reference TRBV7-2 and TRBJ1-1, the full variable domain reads GAGVSQSPSNKVTEKGKDVELRCDPISGHTALYWYRQSLGQGLEFLIYFQGNSAPDKSGLPSDRFSAERTGGSVSTLTIQRTQQEDSAVYLCASSLGVWGAGAFFGQGTRLTVV.

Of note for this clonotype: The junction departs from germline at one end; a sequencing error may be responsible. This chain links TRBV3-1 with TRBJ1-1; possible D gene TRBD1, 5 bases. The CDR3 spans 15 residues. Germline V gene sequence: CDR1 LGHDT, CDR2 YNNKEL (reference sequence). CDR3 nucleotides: TGTGCCACCAGCCAAGAACGGGGGTTGAACACTGAAGCTTTCTTT. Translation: CATSQERGLNTEAFF.

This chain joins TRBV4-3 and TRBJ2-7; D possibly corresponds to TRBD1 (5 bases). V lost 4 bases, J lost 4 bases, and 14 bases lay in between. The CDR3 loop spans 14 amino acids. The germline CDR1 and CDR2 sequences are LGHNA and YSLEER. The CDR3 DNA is TGCGCCAGCAGCCCAGACAGATCTACATACGAGCAGTACTTC. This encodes CASSPDRSTYEQYF.

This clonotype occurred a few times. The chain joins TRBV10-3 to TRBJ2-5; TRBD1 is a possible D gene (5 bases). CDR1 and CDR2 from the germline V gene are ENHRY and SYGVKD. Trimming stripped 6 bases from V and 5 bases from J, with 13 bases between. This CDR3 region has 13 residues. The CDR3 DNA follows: TGTGCCATCAGAGGGGATCAGAAGGAGACCCAGTACTTC. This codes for CAIRGDQKETQYF.

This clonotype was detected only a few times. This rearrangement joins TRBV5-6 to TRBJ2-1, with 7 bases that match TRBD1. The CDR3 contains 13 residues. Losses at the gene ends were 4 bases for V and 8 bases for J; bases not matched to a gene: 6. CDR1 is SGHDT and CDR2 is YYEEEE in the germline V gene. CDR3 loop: CASSPEGGDEQFF. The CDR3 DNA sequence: TGTGCCAGCAGCCCGGAAGGGGGCGATGAGCAGTTCTTC.

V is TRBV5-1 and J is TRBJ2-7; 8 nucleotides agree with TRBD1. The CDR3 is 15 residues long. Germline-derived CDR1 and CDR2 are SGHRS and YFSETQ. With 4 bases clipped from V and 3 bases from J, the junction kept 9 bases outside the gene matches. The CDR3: CASSEGQGPIYEQYF. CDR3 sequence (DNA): TGCGCCAGCAGCGAAGGACAGGGTCCCATCTACGAGCAGTACTTC.

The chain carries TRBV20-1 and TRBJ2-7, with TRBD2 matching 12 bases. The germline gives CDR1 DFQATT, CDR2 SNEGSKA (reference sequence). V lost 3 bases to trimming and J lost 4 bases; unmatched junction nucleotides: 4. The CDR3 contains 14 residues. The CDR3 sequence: CSASLAGGRYEQYV. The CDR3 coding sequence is TGCAGTGCTAGTCTAGCGGGGGGGCGATACGAGCAGTACGTC.

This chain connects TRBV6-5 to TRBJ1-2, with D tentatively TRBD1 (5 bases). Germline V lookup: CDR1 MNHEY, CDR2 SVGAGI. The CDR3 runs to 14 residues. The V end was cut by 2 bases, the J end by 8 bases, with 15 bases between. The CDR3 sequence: CASSYQGPQEGYTF. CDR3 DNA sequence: TGTGCCAGCAGTTACCAGGGACCACAAGAGGGCTACACCTTC.

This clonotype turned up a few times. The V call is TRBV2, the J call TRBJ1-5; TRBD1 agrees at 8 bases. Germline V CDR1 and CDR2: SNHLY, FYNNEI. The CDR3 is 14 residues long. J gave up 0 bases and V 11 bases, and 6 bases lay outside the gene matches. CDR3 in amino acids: CASRTGFSNQPQHF. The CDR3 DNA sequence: TGTGCCTCCAGGACAGGGTTTAGCAATCAGCCCCAGCATTTT. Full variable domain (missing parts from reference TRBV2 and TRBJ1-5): EPEVTQTPSHQVTQMGQEVILRCVPISNHLYFYWYRQILGQKVEFLVSFYNNEISEKSEIFDDQFSVERPDGSNFTLKIRSTKLEDSAMYFCASRTGFSNQPQHFGDGTRLSIL.

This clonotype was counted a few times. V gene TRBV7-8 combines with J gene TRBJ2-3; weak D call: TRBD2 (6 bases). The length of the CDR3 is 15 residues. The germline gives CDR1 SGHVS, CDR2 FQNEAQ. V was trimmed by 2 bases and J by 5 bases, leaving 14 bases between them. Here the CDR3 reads CASSLPRGIEDTQYF. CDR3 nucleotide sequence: TGTGCCAGCAGCTTACCGCGGGGCATAGAAGATACGCAGTATTTT.

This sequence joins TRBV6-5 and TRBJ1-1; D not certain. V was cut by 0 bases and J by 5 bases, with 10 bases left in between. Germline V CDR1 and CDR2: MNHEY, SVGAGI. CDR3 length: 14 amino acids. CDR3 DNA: TGTGCCAGCAGTTACTCGAAGGGCGTGACTGAAGCTTTCTTT. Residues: CASSYSKGVTEAFF.

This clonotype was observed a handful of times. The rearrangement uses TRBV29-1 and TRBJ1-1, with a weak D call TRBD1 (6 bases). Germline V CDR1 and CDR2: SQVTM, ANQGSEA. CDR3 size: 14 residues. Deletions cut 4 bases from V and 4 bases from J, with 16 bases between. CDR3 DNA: TGCAGCGTTGCCTCAGGGGACGTAGTCACTGAAGCTTTCTTT. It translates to CSVASGDVVTEAFF.

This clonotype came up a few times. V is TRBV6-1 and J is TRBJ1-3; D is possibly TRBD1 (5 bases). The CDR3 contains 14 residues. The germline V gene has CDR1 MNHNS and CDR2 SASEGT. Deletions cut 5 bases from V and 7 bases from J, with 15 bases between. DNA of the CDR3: TGTGCCAGCAGTACAGGACCGAGCTTGAACACCATATATTTT. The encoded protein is CASSTGPSLNTIYF.

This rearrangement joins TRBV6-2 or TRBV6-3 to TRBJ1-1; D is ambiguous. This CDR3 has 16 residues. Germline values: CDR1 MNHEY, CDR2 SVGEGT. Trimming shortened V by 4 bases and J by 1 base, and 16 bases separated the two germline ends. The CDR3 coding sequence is TGTGCCAGCAGTTCCCTTAGGGTGAAGGGGAACACTGAAGCTTTCTTT. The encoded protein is CASSSLRVKGNTEAFF.

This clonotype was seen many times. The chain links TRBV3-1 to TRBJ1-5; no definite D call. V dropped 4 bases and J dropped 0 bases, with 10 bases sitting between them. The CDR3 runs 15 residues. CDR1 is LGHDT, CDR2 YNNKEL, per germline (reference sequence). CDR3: CASSPGVNSNQPQHF. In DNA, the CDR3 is TGTGCCAGCAGCCCGGGAGTGAATAGCAATCAGCCCCAGCATTTT.

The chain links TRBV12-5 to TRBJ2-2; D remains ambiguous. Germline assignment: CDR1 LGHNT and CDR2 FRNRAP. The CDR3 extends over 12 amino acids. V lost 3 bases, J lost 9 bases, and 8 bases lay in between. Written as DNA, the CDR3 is TGTGCTAGTGGTTTCCGTCCCTGGGAGCTGTTTTTT. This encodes CASGFRPWELFF.

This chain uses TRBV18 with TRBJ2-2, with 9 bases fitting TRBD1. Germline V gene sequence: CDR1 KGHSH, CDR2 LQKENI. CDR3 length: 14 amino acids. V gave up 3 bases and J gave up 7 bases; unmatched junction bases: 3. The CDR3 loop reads CASSPGQGHGELFF. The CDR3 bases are TGTGCCAGCTCACCTGGACAGGGGCACGGGGAGCTGTTTTTT. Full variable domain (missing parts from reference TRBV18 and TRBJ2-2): NAGVMQNPRHLVRRRGQEARLRCSPMKGHSHVYWYRQLPEEGLKFMVYLQKENIIDESGMPKERFSAEFPKEGPSILRIQQVVRGDSAAYFCASSPGQGHGELFFGEGSRLTVL.

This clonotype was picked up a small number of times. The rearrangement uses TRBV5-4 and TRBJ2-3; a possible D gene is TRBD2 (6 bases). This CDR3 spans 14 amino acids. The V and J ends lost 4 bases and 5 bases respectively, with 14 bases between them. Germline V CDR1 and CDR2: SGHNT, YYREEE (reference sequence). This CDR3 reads CASSGNSGGDTQYF. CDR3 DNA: TGTGCCAGCAGCGGCAATAGCGGAGGAGATACGCAGTATTTT. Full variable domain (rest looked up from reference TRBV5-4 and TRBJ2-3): ETGVTQSPTHLIKTRGQQVTLRCSSQSGHNTVSWYQQALGQGPQFIFQYYREEENGRGNFPPRFSGLQFPNYSSELNVNALELDDSALYLCASSGNSGGDTQYFGPGTRLTVL.

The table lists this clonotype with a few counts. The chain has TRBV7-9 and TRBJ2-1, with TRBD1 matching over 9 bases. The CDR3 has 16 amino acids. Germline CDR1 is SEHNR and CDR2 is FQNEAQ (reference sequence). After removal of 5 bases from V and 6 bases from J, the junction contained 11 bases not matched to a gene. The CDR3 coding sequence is TGTGCCAGCAGCGGGGCGGACAGGGGATTTTCCAATGAGCAGTTCTTC. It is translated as CASSGADRGFSNEQFF.

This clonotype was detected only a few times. CDR3 sequence: CASPDGSYEQYV. The CDR3 bases are TGTGCCAGCCCGGACGGCTCCTACGAGCAGTACGTC. The V gene is TRBV6-6, the J gene TRBJ2-7; D is uncertain. This CDR3 comprises 12 residues. The V end was cut by 8 bases, the J end by 0 bases, with 8 bases between. CDR1 is MNHNY and CDR2 is SVGAGI in the germline V gene (reference sequence).

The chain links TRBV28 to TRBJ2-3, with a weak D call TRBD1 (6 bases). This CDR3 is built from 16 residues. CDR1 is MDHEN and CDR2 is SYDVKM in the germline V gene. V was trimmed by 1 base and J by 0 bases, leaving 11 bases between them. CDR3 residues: CASSLLQGLSTDTQYF. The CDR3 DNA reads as TGTGCCAGCAGTTTATTACAGGGTCTTAGCACAGATACGCAGTATTTT.

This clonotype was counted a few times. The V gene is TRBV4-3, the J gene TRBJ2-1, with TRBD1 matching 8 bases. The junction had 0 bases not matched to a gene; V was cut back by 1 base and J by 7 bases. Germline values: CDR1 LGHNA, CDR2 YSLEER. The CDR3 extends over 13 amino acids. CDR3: CASSQGQGNEQFF. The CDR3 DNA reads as TGCGCCAGCAGCCAAGGACAGGGGAATGAGCAGTTCTTC.

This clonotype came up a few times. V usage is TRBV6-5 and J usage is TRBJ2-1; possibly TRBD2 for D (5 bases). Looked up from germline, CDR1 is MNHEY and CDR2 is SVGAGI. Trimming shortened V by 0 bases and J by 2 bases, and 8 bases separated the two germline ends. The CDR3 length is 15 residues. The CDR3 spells CASSYSRVPYNEQFF. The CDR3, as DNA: TGTGCCAGCAGTTACTCGCGGGTACCCTACAATGAGCAGTTCTTC.

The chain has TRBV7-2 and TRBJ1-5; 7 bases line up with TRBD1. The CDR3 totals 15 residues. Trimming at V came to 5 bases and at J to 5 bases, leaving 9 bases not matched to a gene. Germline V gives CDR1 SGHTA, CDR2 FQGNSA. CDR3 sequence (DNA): TGTGCCAGCAGCCCCGGACAGGTTTCTGATCAGCCCCAGCATTTT. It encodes CASSPGQVSDQPQHF.

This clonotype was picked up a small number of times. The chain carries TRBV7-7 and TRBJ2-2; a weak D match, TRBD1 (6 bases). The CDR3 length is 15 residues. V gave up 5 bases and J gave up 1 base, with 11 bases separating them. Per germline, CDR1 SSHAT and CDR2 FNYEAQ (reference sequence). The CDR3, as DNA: TGTGCCAGCAGCCCAGGGGAGTGGAACACCGGGGAGCTGTTTTTT. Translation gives CASSPGEWNTGELFF.

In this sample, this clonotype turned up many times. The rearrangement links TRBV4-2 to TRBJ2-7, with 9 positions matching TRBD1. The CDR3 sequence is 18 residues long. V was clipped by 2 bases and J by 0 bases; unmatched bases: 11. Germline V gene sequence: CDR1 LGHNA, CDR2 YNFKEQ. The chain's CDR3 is CASSQWGQGATCSYEQYV. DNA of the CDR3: TGTGCCAGCAGCCAATGGGGACAGGGCGCGACCTGCTCCTACGAGCAGTACGTC.

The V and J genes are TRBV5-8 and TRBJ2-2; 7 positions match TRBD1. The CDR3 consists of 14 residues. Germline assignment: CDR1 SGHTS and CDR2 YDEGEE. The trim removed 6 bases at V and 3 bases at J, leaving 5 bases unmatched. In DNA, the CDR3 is TGTGCCAGCACCCTGGGACAGTACACCGGGGAGCTGTTTTTT. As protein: CASTLGQYTGELFF.

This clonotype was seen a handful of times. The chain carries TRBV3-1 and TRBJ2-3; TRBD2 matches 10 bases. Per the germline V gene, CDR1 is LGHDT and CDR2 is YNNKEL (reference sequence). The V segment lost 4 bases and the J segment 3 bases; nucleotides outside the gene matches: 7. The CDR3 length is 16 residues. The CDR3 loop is CASSPGTSESTDTQYF. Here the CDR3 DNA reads TGTGCCAGCAGCCCGGGGACTAGCGAGTCGACAGATACGCAGTATTTT.